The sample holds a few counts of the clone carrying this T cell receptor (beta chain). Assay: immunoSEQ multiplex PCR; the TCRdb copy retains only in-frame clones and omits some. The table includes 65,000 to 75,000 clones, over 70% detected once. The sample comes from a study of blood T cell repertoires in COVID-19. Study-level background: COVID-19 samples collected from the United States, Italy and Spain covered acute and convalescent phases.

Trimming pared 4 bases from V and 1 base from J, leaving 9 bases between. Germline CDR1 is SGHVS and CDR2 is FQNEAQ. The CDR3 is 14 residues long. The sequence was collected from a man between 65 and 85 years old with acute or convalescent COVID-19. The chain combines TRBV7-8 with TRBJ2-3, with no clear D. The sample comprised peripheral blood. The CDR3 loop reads CASSSEPGTDTQYF. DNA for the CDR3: TGTGCCAGCAGCTCAGAACCAGGCACAGATACGCAGTATTTT.